The TCR beta chain described here comes from a study of T cells in localized non-small cell lung cancer. V lost 4 bases and J lost 4, with 12 bases in between. Germline-derived CDR1 and CDR2 are SGHNT and YENEEA. The CDR3 covers 14 residues. Points on this clone: Antigen specificity is unknown.

Whole-study findings and limits: Median around 56 top-100 tumor clones were shared with paired adjacent lung. Increased T cell density in blood showed an association with longer overall survival. The highest T cell clonality was in uninvolved adjacent lung, above tumor.

Libraries were prepared by immunoSEQ multiplex PCR; TCRdb keeps only in-frame clonotypes and omits some of them. The sample holds over 70,000 clones; approximately 91% are singletons and the top ten take 4.1%. The source of this sequence is a woman between 35 and 70 years old with stage II squamous cell lung carcinoma. The chain combines TRBV11-3 with TRBJ2-3, with TRBD1 as a possible D gene (5 bases). Material: PBMCs, obtained before any cancer treatment. This chain's CDR3 is CASSSQGEADTQYF. As DNA, the CDR3 is TGTGCCAGCAGCTCGCAGGGTGAGGCAGATACGCAGTATTTT.